This T cell receptor (beta chain) was captured by sequencing in a study of neoadjuvant anti-PD-1 for oral cavity cancer. This CDR3 is built from 13 residues. V dropped 0 bases and J dropped 8 bases, with 8 bases sitting between them. Germline values: CDR1 LGHNA, CDR2 YSLEER. Time point defined: after neoadjuvant nivolumab, at surgical resection. Survey sequencing of tumors mostly used about 4.8 ug DNA, two replicates. Some clones are missing from TCRdb's copy, which holds only in-frame ones; the method was immunoSEQ multiplex PCR. Of roughly 20,000 clones in the sample, over 35% were seen once. The sequence derives from a person between 40 and 80 years old with oral cavity squamous cell carcinoma. The chain has TRBV4-3 and TRBJ1-5; no reliable D call. The starting material was tumor tissue, obtained after nivolumab (anti-PD-1) treatment. For the CDR3, the DNA is TGCGCCAGCAGCCAAGACCTTTTTGAGCCCCAGCATTTT. It codes for CASSQDLFEPQHF.